The T cell receptor (beta chain) described here comes from a study of blood T cell repertoires in COVID-19. Germline CDR1 is GTSNPN and CDR2 is SVGIG (reference sequence). The CDR3 runs 13 residues. Trimming removed 0 bases at V and 5 bases at J, with 8 bases between. Clones were read by immunoSEQ multiplex PCR, and TCRdb kept only the in-frame ones, dropping some. The top ten hold 2.5% to 3.5% of the sample, which has around 25,000 clones, roughly 89% seen once. The sequencing input was peripheral blood. This TCR was recovered from a human donor in a cohort sampled during active COVID-19. The rearrangement joins TRBV30 to TRBJ1-5; no definite D call. The CDR3 DNA reads as TGTGCCTGGAGTGTACCAGAATATCAGCCCCAGCATTTT. Its translation is CAWSVPEYQPQHF.